These T cell receptor beta chains were read from a single sample in a study of cytomegalovirus exposure and HLA in healthy donors. Assay used: immunoSEQ multiplex PCR; TCRdb lists only in-frame clones, some missing. The data contain a few hundred thousand clones, roughly 80% of them singletons. The sample consisted of PBMCs. The receptor set was obtained from a man between 25 and 39 years old in good health and CMV-seronegative. The CDR3 runs from the conserved cysteine through the conserved F or W. The D gene is left open where the match is weak. The size of a clone is reported for some rows only, either as once, few or many, or as a class for expanded clones.

clone_size: -
j_call: TRBJ1-6
d_call: TRBD1
v_call: TRBV7-6
cdr3_nt: TGTGCCAGCAGCCCAGGACCTAGACAGGGATATAATTCACCCCTCCACTTT
cdr3_aa: CASSPGPRQGYNSPLHF

clone_size: once
j_call: TRBJ1-2
d_call: -
v_call: TRBV4-1
cdr3_nt: TGCGCCAGCAGCCAGGCTGACAGGCCCTATGGCTACACCTTC
cdr3_aa: CASSQADRPYGYTF

clone_size: -
j_call: TRBJ2-1
d_call: TRBD2
v_call: TRBV27
cdr3_nt: TGTGCCAGCACAAGGACTAGCGGGGGGGCCGTCTTATCTCATGAGCAGTTCTTC
cdr3_aa: CASTRTSGGAVLSHEQFF

clone_size: -
j_call: TRBJ1-1
d_call: -
v_call: TRBV28
cdr3_nt: TGTGCCAGCAGTTTTATGACTGAAGCTTTCTTT
cdr3_aa: CASSFMTEAFF

clone_size: -
j_call: TRBJ2-1
d_call: TRBD2
v_call: TRBV19
cdr3_nt: TGTGCCAGTAGTATTCCCACGGGGGGGTTCAATGAGCAGTTCTTC
cdr3_aa: CASSIPTGGFNEQFF

clone_size: -
j_call: TRBJ2-6
d_call: -
v_call: TRBV7-7
cdr3_nt: TGTGCTAGCAGCCCAGGGGGGACATTTGGAGGGGCCAGCGTCCTGACTTTC
cdr3_aa: CASSPGGTFGGASVLTF

clone_size: -
j_call: TRBJ2-3
d_call: -
v_call: TRBV13
cdr3_nt: TGTGCCAGCAGCTCCCCCAGGGGCATGAATACGCAGTATTTT
cdr3_aa: CASSSPRGMNTQYF

clone_size: -
j_call: TRBJ2-3
d_call: TRBD2
v_call: TRBV29-1
cdr3_nt: TGCAGCGGGATAGCGGGGGGGGCCACAGATACGCAGTATTTT
cdr3_aa: CSGIAGGATDTQYF

clone_size: -
j_call: TRBJ2-7
d_call: TRBD2
v_call: TRBV18
cdr3_nt: TGTGCCAGCTCACGGGGGACTAGCGGGGGTGTGGCTTACGAGCAGTACTTC
cdr3_aa: CASSRGTSGGVAYEQYF

clone_size: -
j_call: TRBJ2-3
d_call: -
v_call: TRBV5-1
cdr3_nt: TGCGCCAGCAATAGCAAGGGAGTTCCAGATACGCAGTATTTT
cdr3_aa: CASNSKGVPDTQYF

clone_size: few
j_call: TRBJ2-3
d_call: -
v_call: TRBV9
cdr3_nt: TGTGCCAGCAGCCTCAAGACGGGGGGCCGCACAGATACGCAGTATTTT
cdr3_aa: CASSLKTGGRTDTQYF

clone_size: -
j_call: TRBJ2-7
d_call: TRBD2
v_call: TRBV6-6
cdr3_nt: TGTGCCAGCAGTCGGGTCGCGGGGGAATACGAGCAGTACTTC
cdr3_aa: CASSRVAGEYEQYF

clone_size: -
j_call: TRBJ2-7
d_call: TRBD2
v_call: TRBV7-9
cdr3_nt: TGTGCCAGCAGCCCCGGGTTGGTAGCGGGGCTGCGGGAGCAGTACTTC
cdr3_aa: CASSPGLVAGLREQYF

clone_size: -
j_call: TRBJ2-7
d_call: -
v_call: TRBV28
cdr3_nt: TGTGCCAGCAGTTTATGGTTGGGAGTCGGGGTAGAGCAGTACTTC
cdr3_aa: CASSLWLGVGVEQYF

clone_size: -
j_call: TRBJ2-1
d_call: -
v_call: TRBV19
cdr3_nt: TGTGCCAGTAGAGGGGGTGAGCAGTTCTTC
cdr3_aa: CASRGGEQFF

clone_size: -
j_call: TRBJ2-5
d_call: TRBD1
v_call: TRBV5-1
cdr3_nt: TGCGCCAGCAGCTTGGGGACAGGGAGGTCAGAGACCCAGTACTTC
cdr3_aa: CASSLGTGRSETQYF

clone_size: -
j_call: TRBJ2-3
d_call: -
v_call: TRBV7-9
cdr3_nt: TGTGCCAGCAGCTCCGGGGGTGTCAATACAGATACGCAGTATTTT
cdr3_aa: CASSSGGVNTDTQYF

clone_size: -
j_call: TRBJ2-1
d_call: -
v_call: TRBV7-2
cdr3_nt: TGTGCCAGCAGCTTAGACGGGGGTTCCTACAATGAGCAGTTCTTC
cdr3_aa: CASSLDGGSYNEQFF

clone_size: once
j_call: TRBJ2-1
d_call: TRBD1
v_call: TRBV27
cdr3_nt: TGTGCCAGCACCAGACAGACAGGGGGCATGGGTAATGAGCAGTTCTTC
cdr3_aa: CASTRQTGGMGNEQFF

clone_size: -
j_call: TRBJ2-7
d_call: -
v_call: TRBV4-2
cdr3_nt: TGTGCCAGCAGCCAAGAGGCCAGGGGCTCCTACGAGCAGTACTTC
cdr3_aa: CASSQEARGSYEQYF

clone_size: -
j_call: TRBJ1-2
d_call: TRBD1
v_call: TRBV28
cdr3_nt: TGTGCCAGCACCCTGGGACAGTCTGTGGAATACACCTTC
cdr3_aa: CASTLGQSVEYTF

clone_size: -
j_call: TRBJ1-6
d_call: TRBD1
v_call: TRBV25-1
cdr3_nt: TGTGCCAGCAGTTTCGGGACAGGTCGGTCACCCCTCCACTTT
cdr3_aa: CASSFGTGRSPLHF

clone_size: -
j_call: TRBJ2-3
d_call: TRBD2
v_call: TRBV5-1
cdr3_nt: TGCGCCAGCACCCAGGAGCAAGCGGGGGGATCAGATACGCAGTATTTT
cdr3_aa: CASTQEQAGGSDTQYF

clone_size: -
j_call: TRBJ2-6
d_call: -
v_call: TRBV27
cdr3_nt: TGTGCCAGCAGTTTGGTCTATCGGACAGATGGGGCCAGCGTCCTGACTTTC
cdr3_aa: CASSLVYRTDGASVLTF

clone_size: -
j_call: TRBJ1-5
d_call: TRBD1
v_call: TRBV15
cdr3_nt: TGTGCCACCAGCAGAGATGGGGACAGGGGCGGGCAGCCCCAGCATTTT
cdr3_aa: CATSRDGDRGGQPQHF

clone_size: -
j_call: TRBJ2-5
d_call: TRBD1
v_call: TRBV7-2
cdr3_nt: TGTGCCAGCAGCACAAACTCAGGGGGCCAAGAGACCCAGTACTTC
cdr3_aa: CASSTNSGGQETQYF

clone_size: -
j_call: TRBJ1-2
d_call: -
v_call: TRBV18
cdr3_nt: TGTGCCAGCTCACCACCACGGGGTCCCTATGGCTACACCTTC
cdr3_aa: CASSPPRGPYGYTF

clone_size: -
j_call: TRBJ2-2
d_call: TRBD1
v_call: TRBV6-1
cdr3_nt: TGTGCCAGCAACAGGGACAGGGCGGCCGGGGAGCTGTTTTTT
cdr3_aa: CASNRDRAAGELFF

clone_size: -
j_call: TRBJ1-2
d_call: TRBD1
v_call: TRBV7-9
cdr3_nt: TGTGCCAGCAGCTCGACAGGGACTTATGGCTACACCTTC
cdr3_aa: CASSSTGTYGYTF

clone_size: -
j_call: TRBJ2-7
d_call: -
v_call: TRBV2
cdr3_nt: TGTGCCAGCAACCTAAGCCACGAGCAGTACTTC
cdr3_aa: CASNLSHEQYF

clone_size: -
j_call: TRBJ2-1
d_call: TRBD2
v_call: TRBV19
cdr3_nt: TGTGCCAGTAGTACGTTTAGCGGGGGGTTTAATGAGCAGTTCTTC
cdr3_aa: CASSTFSGGFNEQFF

clone_size: -
j_call: TRBJ2-7
d_call: TRBD2
v_call: TRBV10-3
cdr3_nt: TGTGCCATCAGGTACAGGACTAGCGGGGGGGCCCTTTCGGCCTACGAGCAGTACTTC
cdr3_aa: CAIRYRTSGGALSAYEQYF

clone_size: -
j_call: TRBJ1-1
d_call: -
v_call: TRBV19
cdr3_nt: TGTGCCAGTAGTATAGGAAGGGAGAGGAACACTGAAGCTTTCTTT
cdr3_aa: CASSIGRERNTEAFF

clone_size: -
j_call: TRBJ2-5
d_call: -
v_call: TRBV6-1
cdr3_nt: TGTGCCAGCTTAAAGGGGGGAGGGGAGACCCAGTACTTC
cdr3_aa: CASLKGGGETQYF

clone_size: -
j_call: TRBJ2-1
d_call: -
v_call: TRBV2
cdr3_nt: TGTGCCAGCAGTGCGGGGGGCTGGGATGGATTATACAATGAGCAGTTCTTC
cdr3_aa: CASSAGGWDGLYNEQFF

clone_size: -
j_call: TRBJ2-7
d_call: -
v_call: TRBV29-1
cdr3_nt: TGCAGCGTTGCTGGGGTCGGGGACAAGGTTAACTACGAGCAGTACTTC
cdr3_aa: CSVAGVGDKVNYEQYF